This T cell receptor (beta chain) was profiled in a study of cytomegalovirus exposure and HLA in healthy donors. This clone was counted once. Trimming took off 6 bases at V and 1 base at J, with 12 bases between the two ends. The CDR3 has 14 amino acids. Germline V gene lookup returns CDR1 SGHAT and CDR2 FQNNGV. PCR primers comprised 60 Vbeta and 13 Jbeta primers. Repertoires were generated with immunoSEQ multiplex PCR, while TCRdb's copy carries only in-frame clones and drops some. The sample includes about 75,000 clones, approximately 80% of them seen just once. The chain combines TRBV11-2 with TRBJ2-5; D ambiguous. The clonotype originates from a man between 70 and 80 years old in good health and CMV-seropositive. Material: PBMCs. CDR3 DNA sequence: TGTGCCAGCAGACCGCCAGGAACCCAAGAGACCCAGTACTTC. Amino acid sequence: CASRPPGTQETQYF.